This is a list of T cell receptor beta chains from one sample in a study of T-cell reconstitution after alpha-beta-depleted transplantation in children. TCRdb reprocessed the PCR reads with MiXCR, giving one entry per CDR3 protein. The sample carries roughly 240,000 distinct CDR3 sequences, roughly 8.2% recorded once. The material was PBMCs, mostly from graft donor cells, obtained 180 days after TCRalphabeta/CD19-depleted stem cell transplant. The receptors stem from a male patient between 5 and 17 years old who had a stem cell transplant for acute lymphoblastic leukemia, so the T cells may come from the graft donor. The CDR3 runs from the conserved cysteine through the conserved F or W.

J gene	V gene	CDR3 protein
TRBJ1-5	TRBV9	CASTPGQNNQPQHF
TRBJ2-5	TRBV5-1	CASGPRRGETQYF
TRBJ1-1	TRBV5-1	CASSLASGPSTEAFF
TRBJ2-7	TRBV27	CASSPKGVRGTYEQYF
TRBJ1-3	TRBV29-1	CSVVRFDTIYF
TRBJ1-1	TRBV6-1	CASSEEGANLNTEAFF
TRBJ1-4	TRBV6-5	CASSYSPYNEKLFF
TRBJ1-2	TRBV20-1	CSARDRQDYGYTF
TRBJ2-7	TRBV7-9	CASSLASFAANF
TRBJ2-5	TRBV7-8	CASSLAQDRPHTEETQYF
TRBJ2-1	TRBV11-2	CASSVEGGQPLF
TRBJ1-5	TRBV12-5	CASGLEGGGSLNQPQHF
TRBJ1-2	TRBV5-1	CASGGQGNGYTF
TRBJ1-2	TRBV10-3	CAISAPTGSGYGYTF
TRBJ1-2	TRBV6-1	CATQEEGTGGYTF
TRBJ1-1	TRBV7-6	CASRDRGQNTEAFF
TRBJ2-1	TRBV5-1	CASSLERGGEQFF
TRBJ2-1	TRBV5-1	CASSFQPGLAGARYNEQFF
TRBJ2-1	TRBV20-1	CSARGLAGYNEQFF
TRBJ2-3	TRBV7-9	CASSTTGRLYTQYF
TRBJ2-1	TRBV20-1	CSARGFGLAGGGEFF
TRBJ2-7	TRBV20-1	CSARDPPGLAGSEQYF
TRBJ1-5	TRBV2	CASSEALGGSNQPQHF
TRBJ2-1	TRBV3-1	CASSDISDSSYNNEQFF
TRBJ1-2	TRBV4-3	CASSQDPGRRYYGYTF
TRBJ1-2	TRBV20-1	CSALPTEFYGYTF
TRBJ2-3	TRBV11-3	CASSFSSGPRTDTQYF
TRBJ2-2	TRBV20-1	CSARGGIDNTGELFF
TRBJ2-7	TRBV2	CASSEDYSYEQYF
TRBJ2-7	TRBV18	CASSPRDLAYEQYF
TRBJ2-3	TRBV7-2	CASSLVAGASTDTQYF
TRBJ1-1	TRBV18	CASSRDRDLVTEAFF
TRBJ2-7	TRBV29-1	CSVEEGTSGYEQYF
TRBJ1-2	TRBV6-5	CASSYRGPNYGYTF
TRBJ1-1	TRBV18	CASSPRSEGKNTEAFF
TRBJ2-2	TRBV12-3/TRBV12-4	CASRPSGTNTGELFF
TRBJ2-2	TRBV5-1	CASSLEATYGELFF
TRBJ2-7	TRBV20-1	CSARVLDEQYF
TRBJ2-7	TRBV6-5	CASSLVGGGAYEQYF
TRBJ2-5	TRBV7-2	CASSYPGTGYETQYF
TRBJ2-2	TRBV5-4	CASARNTGELFF
TRBJ2-1	TRBV4-3	CASSHGTYNEQFF
TRBJ2-2	TRBV7-9	CASSSTWAGELFF
TRBJ2-3	TRBV5-5	CASSSRTLAGTDTQYF
TRBJ2-7	TRBV4-2	CASSQLPGLAGTYEQYF
TRBJ2-2	TRBV20-1	CSAPPRQGARPLKNTGELFF
TRBJ2-7	TRBV2	CATLGVFDYEQYF
TRBJ2-7	TRBV29-1	CSVESGTYEQYF
TRBJ2-3	TRBV29-1	CSVEAAGTSGTDTQYF
TRBJ2-5	TRBV28	CASSPRQGRNQETQYF
TRBJ1-5	TRBV6-5	CASSYRGQGDQPQHF
TRBJ2-1	TRBV19	CASSIQGDLAGRYNEQFF
TRBJ2-5	TRBV10-3	CAISSGVQETQYF